This is a list of T cell receptor beta chains from one sample in a study of cytomegalovirus exposure and HLA in healthy donors. TCRdb's copy holds only in-frame clones and misses some; the assay was immunoSEQ multiplex PCR. The table lists over 200,000 clones, roughly 82% of them singletons, with approximately 6.5% in the top ten. Material for sequencing was PBMCs. Receptor source: a man aged 35 to 55 in good health and CMV-seropositive. Both conserved end residues are trimmed from each CDR3. Expanded clones are given a class, and other clones once, few, many or no size at all.

j_call,clone_size,v_call,cdr3_aa
TRBJ1-5,few,TRBV5-4,ASSLDPGQSGPQH
TRBJ2-1,few,TRBV14,ASSQAVAGAGEQF
TRBJ2-7,-,TRBV4-1,ASSLEARETYEQY
TRBJ1-6,-,TRBV6-1,ASSEAEADKYNSPLH
TRBJ1-3,-,TRBV9,ASSVGHRSGNTIY
TRBJ2-7,few,TRBV30,AWSVPRRDSRSYEQY
TRBJ1-6,-,TRBV5-1,ASSPGQGLDSPLH
TRBJ2-1,-,TRBV19,ASEVQGKNEQF
TRBJ2-1,few,TRBV25-1,ASSANRGPSSYNEQF
TRBJ2-3,-,TRBV9,ASSVGGRGTDTQY
TRBJ1-5,-,TRBV19,ASSIEGRSKPQH
TRBJ2-1,-,TRBV6-1,ASSALGGGRGNEQF
TRBJ2-4,-,TRBV27,ASSFSRGQNIQY
TRBJ2-7,-,TRBV6-5,ASSYPLAGGSYEQY
TRBJ2-3,-,TRBV7-9,ASTLAGGPISTDTQY
TRBJ1-1,-,TRBV28,ASSPPGTTYQWNTEAF
TRBJ1-1,-,TRBV4-2,ASSQDFWDRVTEAF
TRBJ1-2,-,TRBV4-1,ASSQGTGSGYT
TRBJ2-1,few,TRBV9,ASSVGAEREVTYNEQF
TRBJ2-1,-,TRBV5-1,ASSLADSSYNEQF
TRBJ2-5,-,TRBV7-9,SSSPRLAGGPWETQY
TRBJ2-7,-,TRBV6-1,ATSRVSYEQY
TRBJ2-2,-,TRBV7-9,ASSLEGVTNTGELF
TRBJ2-3,-,TRBV7-2,ASSLAGGRARFSTDTQY
TRBJ2-1,-,TRBV6-5,ASSYPPTGEQF
TRBJ1-2,many,TRBV25-1,ASSTGTALYGYT
TRBJ1-6,-,TRBV27,ASSLIQGGGISPLH
TRBJ1-2,-,TRBV29-1,SVPLDRTYGYT
TRBJ2-7,-,TRBV2,ASSEAGGASYEQY
TRBJ2-1,-,TRBV7-3,ASSLDRGRGEQF
TRBJ2-3,-,TRBV18,ASSQSPIAGGPHTQY
TRBJ1-5,-,TRBV2,ASRGTGNQPQH
TRBJ1-1,-,TRBV7-3,ASSNRWTGSTEAF
TRBJ2-1,-,TRBV10-3,AISDGVTRAGNEQF
TRBJ1-2,-,TRBV6-1,ASSAGQANYGYT
TRBJ2-7,-,TRBV5-8,ASSLVGRGSSYEQY
TRBJ1-1,-,TRBV6-5,ASSYQDRGEAF
TRBJ2-1,-,TRBV19,ASSPDSGSYNEQF
TRBJ1-2,-,TRBV10-1,ASSNTYRRANYGYT
TRBJ2-7,-,TRBV19,ATRGGVEQY
TRBJ2-2,-,TRBV7-3,ASSFNRGANTGELF
TRBJ1-2,once,TRBV18,ASSSDRVDYGYT
TRBJ1-1,-,TRBV19,ASSRRTGIGNTEAF
TRBJ2-3,-,TRBV2,ASRETSGGADTQY
TRBJ2-1,-,TRBV30,AWSTQTSGRRV
TRBJ1-4,-,TRBV19,ASRTATNEKLF
TRBJ1-2,few,TRBV9,ASSVNRGGSTNHGYT
TRBJ1-4,-,TRBV5-1,ASSLDPAQGLGKGLF
TRBJ2-5,-,TRBV9,ASSVGPGEYQETQY
TRBJ2-7,-,TRBV10-1,ASSDGRDYSYEQY
TRBJ1-1,-,TRBV5-6,ASRPTGGEAF
TRBJ1-1,-,TRBV7-9,ASTLGGNTEAF
TRBJ2-5,-,TRBV27,ASSFRGETQY
TRBJ2-1,-,TRBV29-1,SVEGTGLAGGSTQYEQF
TRBJ1-1,once,TRBV10-1,ASSRDSMNTEAF
TRBJ1-1,-,TRBV19,ASSHRAGGTEAF
TRBJ2-7,-,TRBV2,ASSEGAWTATYEQY
TRBJ2-7,-,TRBV4-1,ASSQDLTYEQY
TRBJ2-7,-,TRBV12-5,ASAQPTSGMTYEQY